This TCR beta chain is from a study of response to subunit inactivated influenza vaccine. Overall study results and limits: Each seasonal influenza vaccination recruits few new T cells, the authors suggested.

Trimming pared 4 bases from V and 0 bases from J, leaving 13 bases between. The germline CDR1 and CDR2 sequences are SQVTM and ANQGSEA. This CDR3 region has 14 residues. TCRdb reprocessed the RT-PCR reads via MiXCR and lists one record per CDR3 protein. The sample contains around 530,000 distinct CDR3 sequences, about 15% of which appear only once. This clonotype appeared a few times. Its antigen is currently unknown. This sample comprised CD4+ T cells sorted from PBMCs, obtained less than 30 months after vaccination. The chain employs TRBV29-1 and TRBJ2-7; tentative D call: TRBD2 (6 bases). This TCR was sampled from a man aged 45-69 years who received an inactivated influenza vaccine. CDR3 protein: CSVGVVAASYEQYF. The CDR3, as DNA: TGCAGCGTTGGGGTAGTAGCGGCCTCCTACGAGCAGTACTTC.